This entry is about one T cell receptor beta chain. The method was immunoSEQ multiplex PCR; TCRdb's version includes in-frame clones alone and lacks a portion of them. The repertoire includes approximately 84,000 clones, about nine tenths of them detected once, and roughly a fifth sits in the top ten. CDR1 and CDR2 (germline): SGHVS, FNYEAQ. V lost 0 bases to trimming and J lost 6 bases; unmatched junction nucleotides: 3. This CDR3 comprises 15 residues. The entry originates in a study of PD-1 blockade in classical Hodgkin lymphoma. There was relapse after autologous stem cell transplantation in every patient, and there was variation in brentuximab vedotin exposure.

This chain joins TRBV7-6 and TRBJ2-2; 8 nucleotides align to TRBD1. Material: peripheral blood mononuclear cells (PBMCs), obtained at baseline. The TCR was taken from a human donor with classical Hodgkin lymphoma. CDR3 residues: CASSLADRASGELFF. The CDR3 DNA reads TGTGCCAGCAGCTTAGCGGACAGGGCGTCCGGGGAGCTGTTTTTT.